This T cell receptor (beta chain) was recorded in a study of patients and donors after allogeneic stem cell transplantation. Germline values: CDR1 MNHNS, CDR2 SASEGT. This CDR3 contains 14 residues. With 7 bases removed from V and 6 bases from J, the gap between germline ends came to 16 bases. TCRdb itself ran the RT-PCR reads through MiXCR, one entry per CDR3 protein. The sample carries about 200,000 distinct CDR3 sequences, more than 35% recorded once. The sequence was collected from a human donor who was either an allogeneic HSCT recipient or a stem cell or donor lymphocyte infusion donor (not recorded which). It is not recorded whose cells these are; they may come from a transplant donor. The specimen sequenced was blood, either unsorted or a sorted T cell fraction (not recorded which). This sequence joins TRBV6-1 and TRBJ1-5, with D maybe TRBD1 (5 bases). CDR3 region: CASNRGPLSQPQHF. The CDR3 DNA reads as TGTGCCAGCAACCGGGGACCACTCAGTCAGCCCCAGCATTTT.